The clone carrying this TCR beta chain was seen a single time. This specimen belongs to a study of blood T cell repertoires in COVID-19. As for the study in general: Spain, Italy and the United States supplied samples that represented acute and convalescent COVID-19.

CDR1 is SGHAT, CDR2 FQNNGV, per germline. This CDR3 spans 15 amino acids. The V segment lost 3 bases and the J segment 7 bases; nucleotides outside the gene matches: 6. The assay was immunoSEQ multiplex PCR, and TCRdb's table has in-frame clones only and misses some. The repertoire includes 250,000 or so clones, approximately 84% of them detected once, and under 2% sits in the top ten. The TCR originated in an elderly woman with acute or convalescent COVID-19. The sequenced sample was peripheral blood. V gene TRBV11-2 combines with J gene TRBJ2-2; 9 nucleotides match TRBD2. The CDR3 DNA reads TGTGCCAGCAGCTTGCTGCGGGGGGGCGTCGGGGAGCTGTTTTTT. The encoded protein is CASSLLRGGVGELFF.